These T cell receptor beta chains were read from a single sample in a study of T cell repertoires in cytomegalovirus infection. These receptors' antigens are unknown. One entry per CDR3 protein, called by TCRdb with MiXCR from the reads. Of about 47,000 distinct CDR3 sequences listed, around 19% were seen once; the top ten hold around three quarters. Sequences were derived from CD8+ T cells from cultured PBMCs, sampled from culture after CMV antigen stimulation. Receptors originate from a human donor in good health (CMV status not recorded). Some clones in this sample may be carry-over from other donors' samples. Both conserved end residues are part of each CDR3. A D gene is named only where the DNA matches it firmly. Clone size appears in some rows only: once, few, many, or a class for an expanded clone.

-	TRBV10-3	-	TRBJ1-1	TGTGCCATCAGTGAGTCCGGGGAGAACACTGAAGCTTTCTTT	CAISESGENTEAFF
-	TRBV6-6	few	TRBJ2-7	TGTGCCAGCAGTGAGTCCAGGCCCTACGAGCAGTACTTC	CASSESRPYEQYF
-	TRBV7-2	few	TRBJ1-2	TGTGCCAGCAGCCAACAGGGTACCTATGGCTACACCTTC	CASSQQGTYGYTF
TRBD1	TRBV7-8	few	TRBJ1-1	TGTGCCAGCAGCTCCCCGTGGACAGGGATTGGCACTGAAGCTTTCTTT	CASSSPWTGIGTEAFF
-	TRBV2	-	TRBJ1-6	TGTGCCAGCAGGGGTGGGGCTGACTATAATTCACCCCTCCACTTT	CASRGGADYNSPLHF
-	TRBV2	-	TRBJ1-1	TGTGCCTTACAGGCTACGAGAACTGAAGCTTTCTTT	CALQATRTEAFF
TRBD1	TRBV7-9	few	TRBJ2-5	TGTGCCAGCAGCTTACTGGGGACAGGGGCCCAAGAGACCCAGTACTTC	CASSLLGTGAQETQYF
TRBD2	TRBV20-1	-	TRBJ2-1	TGCAGTGCTAAGAGACTAGCAATGTACAATGAGCAGTTCTTC	CSAKRLAMYNEQFF
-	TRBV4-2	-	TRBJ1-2	TGTGCCAGCAGCCAAGAGAGCGGGCCCAGGGAGAGGATAGGCTATGGCTACACCTTC	CASSQESGPRERIGYGYTF
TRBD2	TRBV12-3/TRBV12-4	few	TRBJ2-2	TGTGCCATTGAGACTAGCGGGGGCATAAACACCGGGGAGCTGTTTTTT	CAIETSGGINTGELFF
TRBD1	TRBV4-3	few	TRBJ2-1	TGCGCCAGCAGCCAGAGCCATAGGGACAGGGATTACAATGAGCAGTTCTTC	CASSQSHRDRDYNEQFF
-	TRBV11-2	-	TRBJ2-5	TGTGCCAGCAGCTTAGAATTCCAGACTCAAGAGACCCAGTACTTC	CASSLEFQTQETQYF
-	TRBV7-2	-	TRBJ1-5	TGTGCCAGCAGCTTAGGAATAGGGAATAGCAATCAGCCCCAGCATTTT	CASSLGIGNSNQPQHF
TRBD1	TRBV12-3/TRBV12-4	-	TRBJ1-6	TGTGCCAGCAGTACAGGGGAGGCATGGTCACCCCTCCACTTT	CASSTGEAWSPLHF
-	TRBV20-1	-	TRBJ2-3	TGCAGTGCTAGAGAGAGGCCGACATGGGATACGCAGTATTTT	CSARERPTWDTQYF
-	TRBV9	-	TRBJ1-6	TGTGCCAGCAGCGAGGCGGGCGGCCCTTCACCCCTCCACTTT	CASSEAGGPSPLHF
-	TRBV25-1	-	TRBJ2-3	TGTGCCAGCTCCTGGGGAAAGGCCGAGCAGTATTTT	CASSWGKAEQYF
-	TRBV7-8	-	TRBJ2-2	TGTGCCAGCAGCTTAGTAGAGGGGACCGGGGAGCTGTTTTTT	CASSLVEGTGELFF
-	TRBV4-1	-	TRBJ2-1	TGCGCCAGCAGCCAAGATGGTGGCCGTGATGAGCAGTTCTTC	CASSQDGGRDEQFF
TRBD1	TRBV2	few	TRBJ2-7	TGTGCCAGCAAGCTGCCAACAGGGGTCGAGCAGTACTTC	CASKLPTGVEQYF
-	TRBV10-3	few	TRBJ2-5	TGTGCCATCAGTGAGTCGGTTGGGGGTCTACAAGAGACCCAGTACTTC	CAISESVGGLQETQYF
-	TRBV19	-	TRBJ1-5	TGTGCCAGTAGTAGCCTTCGGAGCGGGAGCAATCAGCCCCAGCATTTT	CASSSLRSGSNQPQHF
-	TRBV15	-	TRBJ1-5	TGTGCCACCAGCACCACAGGGTTACCAAATCAGCCCCAGCATTTT	CATSTTGLPNQPQHF
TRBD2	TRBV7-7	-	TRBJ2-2	TGTGCCATCATTAGCGGGGGGGCCGCCGGGGAGCTGTTTTTT	CAIISGGAAGELFF
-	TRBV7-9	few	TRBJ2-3	TGTGCCAGCAGCTTGGTCGAAGGAACAGATACGCAGTATTTT	CASSLVEGTDTQYF
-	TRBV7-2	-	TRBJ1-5	TGTGCCAGCAGCCCTACAAGCAATCAGCCCCAGCATTTT	CASSPTSNQPQHF
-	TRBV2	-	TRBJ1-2	TGTGCCAGCACTGGGGATATATATGGCTACACCTTC	CASTGDIYGYTF
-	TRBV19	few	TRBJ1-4	TGTGCCAGTAGCGGGACGGAGGCAACTAATGAAAAACTGTTTTTT	CASSGTEATNEKLFF
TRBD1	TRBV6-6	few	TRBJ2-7	TGTGCCAGCAGTTTTCCCGGGACAGGGGCACTCCTTGGCTCCTACGAGCAGTACTTC	CASSFPGTGALLGSYEQYF
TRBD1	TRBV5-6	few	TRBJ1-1	TGTGCCAGCAGCTCGACAGGGTTTAATGAAGCTTTCTTT	CASSSTGFNEAFF
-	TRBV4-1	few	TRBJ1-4	TGCGCCAGCAGCCAAGATGGCGAGGGGTCAGCCGAAAAACTGTTTTTT	CASSQDGEGSAEKLFF
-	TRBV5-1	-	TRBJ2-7	TGCGCCAGCTCCGACAGGATCTCCTACGAGCAGTACTTC	CASSDRISYEQYF
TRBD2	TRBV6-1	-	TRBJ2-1	TGTGCCAGCAGTTTAAGGTCGAGCGGGGGGTACAATGAGCAGTTCTTC	CASSLRSSGGYNEQFF
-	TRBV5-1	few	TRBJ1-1	TGCGCCAGCAGCTTGGCCAATGGCCTACACACTGAAGCTTTCTTT	CASSLANGLHTEAFF
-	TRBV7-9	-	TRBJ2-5	TGTGCCAGCAGCCCGACCCTCCCACTGGAAATGCAAGAGACCCAGTACTTC	CASSPTLPLEMQETQYF
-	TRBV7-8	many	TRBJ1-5	TGTGCCAGCAGCTTATACCAAGGTAGCAATCAGCCCCAGCATTTT	CASSLYQGSNQPQHF
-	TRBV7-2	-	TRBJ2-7	TGTGCCAGCAGCTTGGGCGTCTCCTACGAGCAGTACTTC	CASSLGVSYEQYF
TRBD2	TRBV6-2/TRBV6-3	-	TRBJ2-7	TGTGCCAGCAGTTACTCGGCTAGCGGGACCTCCTACGAGCAGTACTTC	CASSYSASGTSYEQYF
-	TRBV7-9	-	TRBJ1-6	TGTGCCAGTCCAGGTCCGACGGGGTCACCCCTCCACTTT	CASPGPTGSPLHF
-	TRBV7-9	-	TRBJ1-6	TGTGCCAGCAGCTTAGTGCGAGCCGGAGGCATGTCACCCCTCCACTTT	CASSLVRAGGMSPLHF
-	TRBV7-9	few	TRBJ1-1	TGTGCCAGCAGAAAGGGAGGGTACACTGAAGCTTTCTTT	CASRKGGYTEAFF
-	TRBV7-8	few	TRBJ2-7	TGTGCCAGCAGCTTAAGGGGGACCTACGAGCAGTACTTC	CASSLRGTYEQYF
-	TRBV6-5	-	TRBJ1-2	TGTGCCCGCAGTTATGTCGGAGGGGGCTACACCTTC	CARSYVGGGYTF
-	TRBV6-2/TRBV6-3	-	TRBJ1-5	TGTGCCAGCAGTGGGACGGGACGACAGCCCCAGCATTTT	CASSGTGRQPQHF
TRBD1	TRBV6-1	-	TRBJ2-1	TGTGCCAGCAGTGACCGGGACAGGGCTTACAATGAGCAGTTCTTC	CASSDRDRAYNEQFF
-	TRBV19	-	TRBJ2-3	TGTGCCAGTGGGGAGGTAACGCAGTATTTT	CASGEVTQYF
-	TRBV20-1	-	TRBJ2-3	TGCAGTGCTAGTCAACAGGGGGACTATACAGATACGCAGTATTTT	CSASQQGDYTDTQYF
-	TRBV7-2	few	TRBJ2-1	TGTGCCAGCGGAAAGGTGGCAAATGAGCAGTTCTTC	CASGKVANEQFF